The rows below give T cell receptor beta chains drawn from one sample of a study of T-cell reconstitution after alpha-beta-depleted transplantation in children. TCRdb re-derived calls from the PCR reads in MiXCR, one entry per CDR3 protein. The table has roughly 590,000 distinct CDR3 sequences, roughly 15% seen once. Sequenced here: PBMCs from the stem cell graft donor, sampled from the stem cell graft. The receptor source for this set is a human donor who donated a stem cell graft to a child with acute myeloid leukemia. The CDR3 runs from the conserved cysteine through the conserved F or W. A D gene is named only where the DNA matches it firmly. Size values are once, few and many counts, or a class for expanded clones, and some rows have none.

D gene	V gene	J gene	clone size	CDR3 protein	CDR3 DNA
.	TRBV5-1	TRBJ1-2	many	CASSLGQGLLYGYTF	TGCGCCAGCAGCTTGGGACAAGGACTCCTCTATGGCTACACCTTC
.	TRBV29-1	TRBJ2-6	many	CSVDYGANVLTF	TGCAGCGTTGATTATGGGGCCAACGTCCTGACTTTC
.	TRBV7-6	TRBJ2-7	few	CASSFPGDYEQYF	TGTGCCAGCAGCTTTCCAGGAGACTACGAGCAGTACTTC
.	TRBV10-3	TRBJ1-1	.	CAIRPDSYTEAFF	TGTGCCATCAGACCCGACAGCTACACTGAAGCTTTCTTT
.	TRBV18	TRBJ2-7	many	CASSPNPGSYEQYF	TGTGCCAGCTCACCCAATCCGGGCTCCTACGAGCAGTACTTC
TRBD1	TRBV9	TRBJ1-6	few	CASSYLPDRGRSPLHF	TGTGCCAGCAGCTATTTACCCGACAGGGGGAGGTCACCCCTCCACTTT
.	TRBV5-6	TRBJ1-1	many	CASSLAGGGSEAFF	TGTGCCAGCAGCTTGGCCGGGGGGGGCTCTGAAGCTTTCTTT
.	TRBV6-1	TRBJ1-5	few	CASSRLVDRYSNQPQHF	TGTGCCAGCAGCAGGTTGGTTGACCGTTATAGCAATCAGCCCCAGCATTTT
.	TRBV20-1	TRBJ2-4	few	CSASLSLAKNIQYF	TGCAGTGCTAGTCTAAGCCTAGCCAAAAACATTCAGTACTTC
TRBD2	TRBV15	TRBJ2-3	many	CATSREAGANTDTQYF	TGTGCCACCAGCAGAGAAGCGGGGGCGAACACAGATACGCAGTATTTT
.	TRBV7-2	TRBJ1-1	many	CASSLSVNTEAFF	TGTGCCAGCAGCTTATCCGTGAACACTGAAGCTTTCTTT
.	TRBV18	TRBJ1-1	once	CASSPQEMNTEAFF	TGTGCCAGCTCACCCCAGGAAATGAACACTGAAGCTTTCTTT
TRBD2	TRBV7-9	TRBJ2-7	few	CASSSPAPTSGGRFYEQYF	TGTGCCAGCAGCTCCCCTGCCCCGACTAGCGGGGGGCGCTTCTACGAGCAGTACTTC
.	TRBV29-1	TRBJ2-5	many	CSVGVLRETQYF	TGCAGCGTGGGGGTTTTGAGGGAGACCCAGTACTTC
.	TRBV29-1	TRBJ1-2	few	CSVEVSRGYGYTF	TGCAGCGTTGAAGTATCAAGGGGCTATGGCTACACCTTC
TRBD1	TRBV12-3/TRBV12-4	TRBJ1-2	.	CASSPGTGGQGYTF	TGTGCCAGCAGCCCCGGGACAGGGGGCCAGGGCTACACCTTC
TRBD2	TRBV5-1	TRBJ2-5	few	CASSTSGAQETQYF	TGCGCCAGCAGCACAAGCGGGGCCCAAGAGACCCAGTACTTC
.	TRBV15	TRBJ1-6	many	CATSSRASPLHF	TGTGCCACCAGCAGCAGGGCTTCACCCCTCCACTTT
TRBD1	TRBV20-1	TRBJ1-6	many	CSARSRGWYNSPLHF	TGCAGTGCTAGATCCAGGGGGTGGTATAATTCACCCCTCCACTTT
.	TRBV24-1	TRBJ2-3	.	CATSDFWGSDTQYF	TGTGCCACCAGTGATTTTTGGGGATCAGATACGCAGTATTTT
.	TRBV25-1	TRBJ2-5	.	CASSEEWETQYF	TGTGCCAGCAGTGAAGAGTGGGAGACCCAGTACTTC
.	TRBV4-3	TRBJ2-1	.	CASSQEGGPYEQFF	TGCGCCAGCAGCCAAGAAGGGGGGCCGTATGAGCAGTTCTTC
TRBD1	TRBV11-2	TRBJ2-1	.	CASSPGQGTGANEQFF	TGTGCCAGCAGCCCCGGACAGGGAACGGGGGCCAATGAGCAGTTCTTC
TRBD1	TRBV7-7	TRBJ2-5	many	CASSFDREETQYF	TGTGCCAGCAGCTTTGACAGGGAAGAGACCCAGTACTTC
.	TRBV29-1	TRBJ1-1	many	CSAQEGGRTEAFF	TGCAGCGCCCAAGAGGGAGGGAGGACTGAAGCTTTCTTT
.	TRBV5-1	TRBJ1-4	few	CASSLADRHNEKLFF	TGCGCCAGCAGCTTGGCTGACAGACATAATGAAAAACTGTTTTTT
TRBD1	TRBV12-3/TRBV12-4	TRBJ1-1	.	CASTRRQGDLPTSKAFF	TGTGCCAGCACCCGCCGACAGGGGGATCTCCCCACCTCCAAAGCTTTCTTT
TRBD1	TRBV12-3/TRBV12-4	TRBJ2-5	.	CASSPPGQQLETQYF	TGTGCCAGCAGTCCCCCGGGACAGCAACTAGAGACCCAGTACTTC
.	TRBV6-5	TRBJ2-2	many	CASSYPTQGNTGELFF	TGTGCCAGCAGTTACCCTACTCAGGGTAACACCGGGGAGCTGTTTTTT
.	TRBV25-1	TRBJ2-1	many	CASSERGSYNEQFF	TGTGCCAGCAGTGAACGGGGTTCATACAATGAGCAGTTCTTC
TRBD2	TRBV11-2	TRBJ2-3	.	CASSFRAGGTLGTDTQYF	TGTGCCAGCAGCTTTCGGGCGGGGGGGACGTTGGGCACAGATACGCAGTATTTT
.	TRBV4-3	TRBJ2-6	few	CASSQDLDTSGANVLTF	TGCGCCAGCAGCCAAGATCTCGACACCTCTGGGGCCAACGTCCTGACTTTC
TRBD1	TRBV20-1	TRBJ1-1	many	CSALRAGGLTEAFF	TGCAGTGCTCTCCGGGCAGGGGGCTTGACTGAAGCTTTCTTT
.	TRBV7-9	TRBJ2-7	few	CASSPPLLVEQYF	TGTGCCAGCAGCCCTCCATTGCTCGTCGAGCAGTACTTC
TRBD2	TRBV5-1	TRBJ2-6	few	CASSLGLASGANVLTF	TGCGCCAGCAGCTTGGGACTAGCTTCTGGGGCCAACGTCCTGACTTTC
.	TRBV29-1	TRBJ1-2	many	CSVEEAVVYGYTF	TGCAGCGTTGAAGAGGCGGTCGTCTATGGCTACACCTTC
.	TRBV4-3	TRBJ2-7	.	CASSRGPSLADEQYF	TGCGCCAGCAGCCGCGGACCCTCATTGGCCGACGAGCAGTACTTC
TRBD2	TRBV11-2	TRBJ2-3	many	CASSLVGDRLAGAQYF	TGTGCCAGCAGCTTAGTAGGAGACCGACTAGCGGGGGCGCAGTATTTT
TRBD2	TRBV5-5	TRBJ2-1	many	CASSLASGGAMSFF	TGTGCCAGCAGCTTGGCCAGCGGGGGGGCCATGTCGTTCTTC
.	TRBV12-3/TRBV12-4	TRBJ1-2	.	CASSTPGRRDGYTF	TGTGCCAGCAGTACCCCCGGACGGAGGGATGGCTACACCTTC
TRBD1	TRBV12-3/TRBV12-4	TRBJ1-5	many	CASRPTGGDQPQHF	TGTGCCAGCCGCCCGACAGGGGGGGATCAGCCCCAGCATTTT
.	TRBV6-6	TRBJ2-7	many	CASMGGPPEQYF	TGTGCCAGCATGGGGGGGCCTCCCGAGCAGTACTTC
.	TRBV29-1	TRBJ2-3	many	CSVEGGSQGRLSTDTQYF	TGCAGCGTTGAAGGAGGGTCCCAGGGGAGACTTAGCACAGATACGCAGTATTTT